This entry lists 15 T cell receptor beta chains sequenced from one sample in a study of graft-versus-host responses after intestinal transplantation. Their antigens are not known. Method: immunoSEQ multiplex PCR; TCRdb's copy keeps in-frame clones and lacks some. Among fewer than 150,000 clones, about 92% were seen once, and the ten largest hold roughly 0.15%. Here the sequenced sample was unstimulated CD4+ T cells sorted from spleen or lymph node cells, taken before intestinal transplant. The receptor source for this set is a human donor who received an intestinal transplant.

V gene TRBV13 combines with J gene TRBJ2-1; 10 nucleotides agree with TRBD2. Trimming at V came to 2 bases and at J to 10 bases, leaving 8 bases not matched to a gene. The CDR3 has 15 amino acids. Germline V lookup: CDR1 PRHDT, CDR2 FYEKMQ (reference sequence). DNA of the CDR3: TGTGCCAGCAGCTTATCCTCTAGCGGGGGTTGGGAGCAGTTCTTC. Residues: CASSLSSSGGWEQFF.

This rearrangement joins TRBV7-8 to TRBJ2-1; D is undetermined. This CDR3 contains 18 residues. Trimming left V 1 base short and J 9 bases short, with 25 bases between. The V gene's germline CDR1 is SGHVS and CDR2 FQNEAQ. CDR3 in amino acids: CASSLVIRSLSEISEQFF. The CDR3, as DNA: TGTGCCAGCAGCTTAGTAATCAGAAGTTTATCCGAAATTAGTGAGCAGTTCTTC.

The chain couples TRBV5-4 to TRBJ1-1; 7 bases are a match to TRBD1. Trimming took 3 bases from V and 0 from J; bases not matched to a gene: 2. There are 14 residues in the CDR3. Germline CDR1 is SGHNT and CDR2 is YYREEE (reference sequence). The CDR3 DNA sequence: TGTGCCAGCAGCTGGGACAGCCTGAACACTGAAGCTTTCTTT. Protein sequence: CASSWDSLNTEAFF.

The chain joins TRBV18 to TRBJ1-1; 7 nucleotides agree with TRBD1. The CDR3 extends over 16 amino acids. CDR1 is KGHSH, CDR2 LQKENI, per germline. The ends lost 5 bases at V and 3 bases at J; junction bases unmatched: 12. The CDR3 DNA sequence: TGTGCCAGCTCATCCCAGCAGGGGCAGGGGGACACTGAAGCTTTCTTT. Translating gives CASSSQQGQGDTEAFF.

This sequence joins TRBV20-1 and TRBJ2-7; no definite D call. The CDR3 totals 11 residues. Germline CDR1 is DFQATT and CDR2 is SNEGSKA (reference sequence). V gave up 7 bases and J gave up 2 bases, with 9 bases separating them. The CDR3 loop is CSVINAYEQYF. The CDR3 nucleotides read TGCAGTGTCATTAATGCCTACGAGCAGTACTTC.

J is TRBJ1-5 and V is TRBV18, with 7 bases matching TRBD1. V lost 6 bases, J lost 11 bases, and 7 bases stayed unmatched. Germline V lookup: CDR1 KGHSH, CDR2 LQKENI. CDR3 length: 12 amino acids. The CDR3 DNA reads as TGTGCCAGCTCCCCGACCAGGGGGTCCCAGCATTTT. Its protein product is CASSPTRGSQHF.

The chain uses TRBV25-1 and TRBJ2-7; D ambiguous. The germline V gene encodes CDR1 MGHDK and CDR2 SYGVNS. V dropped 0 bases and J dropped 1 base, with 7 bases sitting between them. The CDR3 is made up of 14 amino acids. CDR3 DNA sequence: TGTGCCAGCAGTGAATACGGGCCTTCCTACGAGCAGTACTTC. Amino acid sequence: CASSEYGPSYEQYF.

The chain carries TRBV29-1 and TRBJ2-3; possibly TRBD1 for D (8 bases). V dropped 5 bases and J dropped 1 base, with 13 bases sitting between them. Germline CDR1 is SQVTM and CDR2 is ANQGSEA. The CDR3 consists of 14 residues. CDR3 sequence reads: CSVLQGGGTDTQYF. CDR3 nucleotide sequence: TGCAGCGTTCTACAGGGGGGGGGCACAGATACGCAGTATTTT.

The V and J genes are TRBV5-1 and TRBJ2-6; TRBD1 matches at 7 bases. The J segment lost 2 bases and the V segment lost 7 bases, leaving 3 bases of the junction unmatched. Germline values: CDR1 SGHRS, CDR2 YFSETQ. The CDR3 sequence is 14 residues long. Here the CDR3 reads CASRQGAGANVLTF. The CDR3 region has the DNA TGCGCCAGCCGCCAGGGGGCTGGGGCCAACGTCCTGACTTTC.

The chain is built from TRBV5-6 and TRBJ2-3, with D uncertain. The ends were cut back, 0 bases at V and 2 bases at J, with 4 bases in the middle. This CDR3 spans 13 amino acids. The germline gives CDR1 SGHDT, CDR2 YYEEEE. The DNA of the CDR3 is TGTGCCAGCAGCTTGGGGGACACAGATACGCAGTATTTT. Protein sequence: CASSLGDTDTQYF.

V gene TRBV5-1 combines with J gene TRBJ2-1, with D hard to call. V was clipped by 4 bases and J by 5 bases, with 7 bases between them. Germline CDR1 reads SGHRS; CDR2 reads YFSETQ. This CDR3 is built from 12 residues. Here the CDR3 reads CASSVPNNEQFF. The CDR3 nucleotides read TGCGCCAGCAGCGTCCCGAACAATGAGCAGTTCTTC.

The CDR3 sequence: CASSQDLAGRTYEQYF. The CDR3 DNA sequence: TGTGCCAGCAGCCAAGATTTGGCAGGGCGGACCTACGAGCAGTACTTC. The rearrangement uses TRBV14 and TRBJ2-7; D might be TRBD1 (5 bases). CDR1 is SGHDN, CDR2 FVKESK, per germline. The CDR3 contains 16 residues. Trimming stripped 0 bases from V and 2 bases from J, with 14 bases between.

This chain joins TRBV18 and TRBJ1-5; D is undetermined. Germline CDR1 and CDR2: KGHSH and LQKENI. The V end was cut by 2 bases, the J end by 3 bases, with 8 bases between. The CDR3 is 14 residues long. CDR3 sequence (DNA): TGTGCCAGCTCACCATCCCGGGACAATCAGCCCCAGCATTTT. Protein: CASSPSRDNQPQHF.

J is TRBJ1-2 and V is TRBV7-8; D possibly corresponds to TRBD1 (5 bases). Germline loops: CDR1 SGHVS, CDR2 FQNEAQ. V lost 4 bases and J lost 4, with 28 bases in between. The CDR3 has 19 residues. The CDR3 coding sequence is TGTGCCAGCAGCTATGCGCCGAGGGGCCAGGGAGGGTCATCCTATGGCTACACCTTC. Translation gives CASSYAPRGQGGSSYGYTF.

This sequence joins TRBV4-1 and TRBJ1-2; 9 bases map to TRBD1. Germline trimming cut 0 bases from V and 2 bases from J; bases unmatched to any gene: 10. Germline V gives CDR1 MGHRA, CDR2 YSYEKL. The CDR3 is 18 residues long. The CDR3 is CASSQDPIGQGTNYGYTF. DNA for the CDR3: TGCGCCAGCAGCCAAGATCCAATCGGACAGGGGACCAACTATGGCTACACCTTC.